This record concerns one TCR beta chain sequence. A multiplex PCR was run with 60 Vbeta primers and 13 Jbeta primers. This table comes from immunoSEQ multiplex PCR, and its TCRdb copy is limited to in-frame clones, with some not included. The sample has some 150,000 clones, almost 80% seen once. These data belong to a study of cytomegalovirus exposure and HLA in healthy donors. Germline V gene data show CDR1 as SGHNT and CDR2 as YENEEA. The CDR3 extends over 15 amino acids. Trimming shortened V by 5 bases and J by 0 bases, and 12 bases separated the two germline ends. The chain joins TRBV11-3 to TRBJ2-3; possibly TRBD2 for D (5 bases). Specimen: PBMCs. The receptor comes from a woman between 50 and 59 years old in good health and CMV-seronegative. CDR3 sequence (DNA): TGTGCCAGCAGCCCCAGTTGGACTAGCACAGATACGCAGTATTTT. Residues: CASSPSWTSTDTQYF.